Sequencing of this TCR beta chain was carried out in a study of CD8 T cells in ankylosing spondylitis. Whole-study results and caveats: A TCR beta motif of about eight highly homologous variants appeared characteristic of ankylosing spondylitis blood. A subset of motif variants has previously been described in the synovial fluid and blood of reactive arthritis. Reportedly, disease-linked clones are significantly enriched in ankylosing spondylitis patients' matched synovial fluid.

This clonotype occurred a few times. The target antigen is unknown. Trimming took off 7 bases at V and 6 bases at J, with 15 bases between the two ends. This CDR3 has 13 amino acids. Per the germline V gene, CDR1 is MNHNS and CDR2 is SASEGT. Preparation of TCR beta libraries was done by quantitative 5'-RACE with molecular barcodes. TCRdb passed the 5' RACE reads through MiXCR, listing each CDR3 protein once. The profile shows under 150,000 distinct CDR3 sequences, roughly 8% of them singletons. This sequence joins TRBV6-1 and TRBJ1-2; D is perhaps TRBD1 (5 bases). The sequence was obtained from a male donor with ankylosing spondylitis. Sequencing used synovial fluid, either unsorted or a sorted T cell fraction (not recorded which). The CDR3 DNA is TGTGCCAGCAAGTGGGCAGGGCATGATGGCTACACCTTC. Translated, it gives CASKWAGHDGYTF.